This T cell receptor (beta chain) came from a study of blood T cell repertoires in COVID-19. Authors' processing steps: Reference gene primer amplification in the assay estimated nucleated cell counts. Assay used: immunoSEQ multiplex PCR; TCRdb lists only in-frame clones, some missing. For V, J and clone size, that table is used; D and trimming come from the DNA. The sample includes about 330,000 clones, around 88% seen only once; the top ten take 1.6%. The CDR3 is 15 amino acids. V lost 2 bases and J 2 bases, leaving 12 bases between the germline ends. The germline V gene encodes CDR1 KGHSH and CDR2 LQKENI.

This chain joins TRBV18 and TRBJ1-1; no clear D gene. Sequencing was carried out using peripheral blood. The receptor comes from a woman aged 45-60 years with acute or convalescent COVID-19. The CDR3 protein is CASSPYLGSNTEAFF. In DNA form, the CDR3 reads TGTGCCAGCTCACCATACTTGGGCAGTAACACTGAAGCTTTCTTT.